The clone carrying this T cell receptor beta chain was found once. These data belong to a study of blood T cell repertoires in COVID-19. Turning to the study itself: There were acute and convalescent COVID-19 samples, and they came from the United States, Italy and Spain. T cells, B-cell-depleted T cells, or PBMCs provided the cDNA or gDNA that served as material.

V was shortened by 2 bases and J by 2 bases, with 18 bases between the two germline ends. Germline V lookup: CDR1 SGHTA, CDR2 FQGNSA. This CDR3 region has 17 residues. Original data processing: Nucleated cell number was recorded as an estimate derived from reference gene primer amplification. The table came from immunoSEQ multiplex PCR; TCRdb's copy has only in-frame clones and leaves some out. V and J calls and clone size come straight from that table; D and trimming were deduced from the DNA. The data contain about 190,000 clones, 78% of them singletons. The sequenced sample consisted of peripheral blood. This chain uses TRBV7-2 with TRBJ1-2; D gene uncertain. The sequence was obtained from a woman older than 75 with active or convalescent COVID-19. DNA of the CDR3: TGTGCCAGCAGCTTAAGGCTTGAGGCCCTATTAAACTATGGCTACACCTTC. Protein: CASSLRLEALLNYGYTF.